The next 30 T cell receptor beta chains were all read from a single sample in a study of post-analysis software for immune sequencing data (dated by TCRdb to the mid-2010s). Study-wide findings and limitations: A few TRBV segments, including TRBV5-6, TRBV5-1 and TRBV20-1, were significantly more frequent in patients than controls.

What these receptors recognize is not known. The method was PCR. Instrument used: Illumina HiSeq 2500. To reduce PCR and sequencing biases, unique molecular identifiers were incorporated into the TCR beta cDNA libraries. TCRdb reprocessing: public reads trimmed at Q25 with fastp, clones called with MiXCR, in-frame beta chains kept. When rows share a CDR3 protein, they turn into one entry using the most common DNA and genes. Within this sample are roughly 730,000 distinct CDR3 sequences, with 25% to 30% of them counted one time only. Jointly, the top ten make up more than 0.45% of the sample. Sequencing was carried out using blood. The receptors here all came from a girl aged 5-17 years with multiple sclerosis.

This clonotype has more than one count but fewer than ten. This chain uses TRBV29-1 with TRBJ2-1, with D tentatively TRBD1 (5 bases). V lost 4 bases and J lost 0, with 13 bases in between. This CDR3 is 15 amino acids long. Germline V gene lookup returns CDR1 SQVTM and CDR2 ANQGSEA. Here the CDR3 reads CSVGQPVNSYNEQFF. The CDR3 bases are TGCAGCGTTGGACAGCCGGTGAACTCCTACAATGAGCAGTTCTTC.

The chain couples TRBV28 to TRBJ2-3; 7 bases are shared with TRBD1. The germline CDR1 and CDR2 sequences are MDHEN and SYDVKM. The CDR3 covers 15 residues. V trimming: 6 bases; J trimming: 4 bases; junction bases outside the gene matches: 10. CDR3 DNA sequence: TGTGCCAGCAGGAAAGGGGGCTCCCCGCCAGATACGCAGTATTTT. Its translation: CASRKGGSPPDTQYF.

This sequence joins TRBV28 and TRBJ2-7, with 8 bases matching TRBD1. CDR1 MDHEN and CDR2 SYDVKM come from the germline V gene. Trimming took 7 bases from V and 2 from J; bases not matched to a gene: 7. The CDR3 is 14 residues long. CDR3 sequence (DNA): TGTGCCAGCATAGGACAGGGTGTCCCCTACGAGCAGTACTTC. This gives the protein CASIGQGVPYEQYF. Full variable domain (missing parts from reference TRBV28 and TRBJ2-7): DVKVTQSSRYLVKRTGEKVFLECVQDMDHENMFWYRQDPGLGLRLIYFSYDVKMKEKGDIPEGYSVSREKKERFSLILESASTNQTSMYLCASIGQGVPYEQYFGPGTRLTVT.

In its sample, this clonotype was seen a few times. The rearrangement links TRBV20-1 to TRBJ2-3; 10 bases are a match to TRBD2. The CDR3 length is 18 residues. Germline assignment: CDR1 DFQATT and CDR2 SNEGSKA (reference sequence). Trimming at V came to 0 bases and at J to 2 bases, leaving 11 bases not matched to a gene. The CDR3 sequence is CSARDPASGRRTTDTQYF. In DNA, the CDR3 is TGCAGTGCTAGAGATCCGGCTAGCGGGAGAAGAACCACAGATACGCAGTATTTT.

The chain joins TRBV7-8 to TRBJ1-1, with no clear D. Germline assignment: CDR1 SGHVS and CDR2 FQNEAQ. V lost 5 bases, J lost 10 bases, and 17 bases lay in between. The CDR3 loop spans 13 amino acids. CDR3 region: CASSTRTGWRAFF. In DNA form, the CDR3 reads TGTGCCAGCAGCACCAGGACGGGATGGAGAGCTTTCTTT.

This clonotype was counted many times. The gene calls are TRBV9 and TRBJ2-1; no firm D call. The CDR3 loop spans 13 amino acids. Per germline, CDR1 SGDLS and CDR2 YYNGEE. The V end was cut by 0 bases, the J end by 2 bases, with 3 bases between. Here the CDR3 reads CASSVGPYNEQFF. The DNA of the CDR3 is TGTGCCAGCAGCGTAGGCCCCTACAATGAGCAGTTCTTC. Filled out from reference TRBV9 and TRBJ2-1, the complete variable domain reads DSGVTQTPKHLITATGQRVTLRCSPRSGDLSVYWYQQSLDQGLQFLIQYYNGEERAKGNILERFSAQQFPDLHSELNLSSLELGDSALYFCASSVGPYNEQFFGPGTRLTVL.

This clonotype appeared once. The chain links TRBV29-1 to TRBJ1-3, with D hard to call. V gave up 6 bases and J gave up 3 bases, with 12 bases separating them. Germline lookup yields CDR1 SQVTM and CDR2 ANQGSEA. The CDR3 runs 13 residues. DNA of the CDR3: TGCAGCGTCAAAGATCCGGGTGGAAACACCATATATTTT. Protein product: CSVKDPGGNTIYF. Full variable domain (missing parts from reference TRBV29-1 and TRBJ1-3): SAVISQKPSRDICQRGTSLTIQCQVDSQVTMMFWYRQQPGQSLTLIATANQGSEATYESGFVIDKFPISRPNLTFSTLTVSNMSPEDSSIYLCSVKDPGGNTIYFGEGSWLTVV.

Regarding this clonotype: It is likely a read error, because the conserved phenylalanine at the end of the CDR3 is missing. The chain couples TRBV2 to TRBJ2-1; either TRBD1 or TRBD2 may fit D (5 bases each). V lost 6 bases and J lost 6, with 15 bases in between. Germline lookup yields CDR1 SNHLY and CDR2 FYNNEI. The CDR3 extends over 14 amino acids. CDR3 region: CASRTGATTNEQFS. CDR3 DNA: TGTGCCAGCAGGACCGGGGCAACAACCAATGAGCAGTTCTCC.

Worth noting for this clonotype: A junction boundary mismatches the germline segment, possibly from a read error. The V and J genes are TRBV6-2 or TRBV6-3 and TRBJ1-2, with 8 bases lining up with TRBD1. The CDR3 is made up of 15 amino acids. The germline V gene has CDR1 MNHEY and CDR2 SVGEGT. The CDR3 bases are TGTGCCAGCAGTACGGGACAGGCCTATCACTATGGCTACACTTTC. This gives the protein CASSTGQAYHYGYTF.

This clonotype was found a few times. The rearrangement uses TRBV2 and TRBJ2-5; D may match TRBD1 or TRBD2 (7 bases each). The closer fit of TRBJ2-7 to the DNA end suggests the J call may be wrong. Germline V gene data show CDR1 as SNHLY and CDR2 as FYNNEI. The CDR3 has 15 residues. Here the CDR3 DNA reads TGTGCCAGCAGACTGACAGGGTCTGGGAGGGACGAGCAGTACTTC. It codes for CASRLTGSGRDEQYF.

The chain joins TRBV6-1 to TRBJ2-7; D might be TRBD2 (5 bases). The CDR3 loop spans 15 amino acids. The germline V and J ends were trimmed by 3 bases and 4 bases, with 16 bases remaining between them. Germline CDR1 and CDR2: MNHNS and SASEGT. This CDR3 is CASSDIGSREYEQYF. Written as DNA, the CDR3 is TGTGCCAGCAGTGATATCGGCTCCCGGGAATACGAGCAGTACTTC.

J is TRBJ2-5 and V is TRBV3-1; 9 nucleotides align to TRBD1. The germline CDR1 and CDR2 sequences are LGHDT and YNNKEL (reference sequence). V was clipped by 3 bases and J by 4 bases; unmatched bases: 3. This CDR3 is built from 14 residues. CDR3 DNA sequence: TGTGCCAGCAGCCACGACAGGGGGTTAGAGACCCAGTACTTC. This codes for CASSHDRGLETQYF.

This clonotype was seen a handful of times. This rearrangement joins TRBV6-6 to TRBJ2-3; D is undetermined. The germline V gene encodes CDR1 MNHNY and CDR2 SVGAGI (reference sequence). V was clipped by 6 bases and J by 4 bases, with 14 bases between them. This CDR3 spans 14 amino acids. CDR3 sequence reads: CASSPFQVADTQYF. The CDR3 nucleotides read TGTGCCAGCAGCCCATTCCAGGTGGCAGATACGCAGTATTTT.

This clonotype occurred a few times. This rearrangement joins TRBV7-9 to TRBJ2-7; 12 bases agree with TRBD1. The J call may be faulty, since TRBJ2-5 better matches the DNA end. Germline CDR1 and CDR2: SEHNR and FQNEAQ (reference sequence). The CDR3 runs 15 residues. The CDR3 loop reads CASSLGQGAVGTQYF. The CDR3 nucleotides read TGTGCCAGCAGCTTGGGACAGGGGGCCGTCGGGACCCAGTACTTC.

Remarks on this clonotype: An end of the junction does not agree with germline; a read error may underlie this. The chain has TRBV28 and TRBJ2-6; TRBD1 might be the D (6 bases). The CDR3 extends over 14 amino acids. Germline CDR1 MDHEN, CDR2 SYDVKM. This chain's CDR3 is CASRQGSGANVLIF. The DNA for the CDR3 is TGTGCCAGCAGACAGGGTTCTGGGGCCAACGTCCTGATTTTC.

The chain employs TRBV5-1 and TRBJ2-6; the D is unclear. Germline-derived CDR1 and CDR2 are SGHRS and YFSETQ. This CDR3 contains 14 residues. V shed 3 bases and J shed 0 bases, with 4 bases lying between them. The CDR3 sequence is CASSWDSGANVLTF. In DNA, the CDR3 is TGCGCCAGCAGCTGGGACTCTGGGGCCAACGTCCTGACTTTC.

In its sample, this clonotype was seen a few times. The chain joins TRBV4-1 to TRBJ2-7, with 8 bases matching TRBD1. Germline V gives CDR1 MGHRA, CDR2 YSYEKL. This CDR3 spans 15 amino acids. The trim removed 4 bases at V and 3 bases at J, leaving 8 bases unmatched. The CDR3 DNA reads as TGCGCCAGCAGCCCTCGACAGGGGACGCTCTACGAGCAGTACTTC. It codes for CASSPRQGTLYEQYF.

The chain has TRBV6-1 and TRBJ2-7; D may correspond to TRBD1 or TRBD2 (5 bases each). Germline V CDR1 and CDR2: MNHNS, SASEGT. The CDR3 contains 18 residues. The V end was cut by 8 bases, the J end by 4 bases, with 30 bases between. The CDR3 is CASSRPALPTVGVYEQYF. CDR3 nucleotides: TGTGCCAGCTCGCGTCCGGCGCTTCCGACAGTGGGGGTTTACGAGCAGTACTTC.

The CDR3 loop reads CASSLAGQISYEQYF. The CDR3 nucleotides read TGTGCCAGCAGCTTAGCGGGACAGATCTCCTACGAGCAGTACTTC. The chain couples TRBV7-8 to TRBJ2-7; 7 positions agree with TRBD1. Looked up from germline, CDR1 is SGHVS and CDR2 is FQNEAQ. V lost 0 bases, J lost 0 bases, and 2 bases stayed unmatched. The CDR3 length is 15 residues.

Only one count was recorded for this clonotype. The chain couples TRBV10-1 to TRBJ2-2; the D gene is possibly TRBD2 (5 bases). The CDR3 is 14 amino acids. The V end was cut by 2 bases, the J end by 7 bases, with 11 bases between. Looked up from germline, CDR1 is WNHNN and CDR2 is SYGVQD (reference sequence). DNA of the CDR3: TGCGCCAGCAGTGAGAGCGGACGGGTCGGGGAGCTGTTTTTT. Translated, it gives CASSESGRVGELFF.

This clonotype occurred many times. This chain joins TRBV7-2 and TRBJ2-3, with unresolved D. Germline loops: CDR1 SGHTA, CDR2 FQGNSA. The CDR3 consists of 14 residues. V lost 2 bases and J 5 bases, leaving 11 bases between the germline ends. CDR3 loop: CASSLIPLRDTQYF. CDR3 in DNA: TGTGCCAGCAGCTTAATCCCCCTGCGAGATACGCAGTATTTT. Full variable domain (rest looked up from reference TRBV7-2 and TRBJ2-3): GAGVSQSPSNKVTEKGKDVELRCDPISGHTALYWYRQSLGQGLEFLIYFQGNSAPDKSGLPSDRFSAERTGGSVSTLTIQRTQQEDSAVYLCASSLIPLRDTQYFGPGTRLTVL.

This clonotype was counted only a few times. The chain has TRBV5-4 and TRBJ1-1; D call uncertain. The length of the CDR3 is 15 residues. Germline V lookup: CDR1 SGHNT, CDR2 YYREEE (reference sequence). V was pared by 1 base and J by 3 bases, with 13 bases between. CDR3 sequence (DNA): TGTGCCAGCAGCTTGTCCCGAGGAGTAGACACTGAAGCTTTCTTT. Protein: CASSLSRGVDTEAFF.

Comments on this clonotype: A clone one base away is much larger, so this may be a read error. The chain links TRBV5-1 to TRBJ1-1; no clear D gene. The germline V and J ends were trimmed by 0 bases and 6 bases, with 18 bases remaining between them. The CDR3 spans 16 residues. Germline values: CDR1 SGHRS, CDR2 YFSETQ. The CDR3 DNA follows: TGCGCCAGCAGCTTGGCTCCCTCAGACAACCTGGCTGAAGCTTTCTTT. It yields the protein CASSLAPSDNLAEAFF.

The rearrangement uses TRBV7-2 and TRBJ2-5, with D unresolved. The DNA end favors TRBJ2-7, so the J call may be wrong. This CDR3 region has 14 residues. Per germline, CDR1 SGHTA and CDR2 FQGNSA. The CDR3 DNA is TGTGCCAGCAGCTTAGAACGGCAGGTCTACGAGCAGTACTTC. This encodes CASSLERQVYEQYF.

This chain links TRBV18 with TRBJ2-5; 8 bases match TRBD2. There are 14 residues in the CDR3. Trimming took 4 bases from V and 5 from J; bases not matched to a gene: 6. From germline, CDR1 is KGHSH and CDR2 LQKENI. CDR3 nucleotides: TGTGCCAGCTCACAAGGGACTAGATGGGAGACCCAGTACTTC. The encoded protein is CASSQGTRWETQYF.

This chain links TRBV20-1 with TRBJ2-1; D is tentatively TRBD1 or TRBD2 (5 bases each). CDR1 DFQATT and CDR2 SNEGSKA come from the germline V gene (reference sequence). CDR3 length: 15 amino acids. Trimming shortened V by 5 bases and J by 8 bases, and 22 bases separated the two germline ends. The CDR3 bases are TGCAGTGCTCCTGAACGGGACGGGGCCCTGGATGAGCAGTTCTTC. This sequence encodes CSAPERDGALDEQFF.

The chain links TRBV7-2 to TRBJ2-1; D may be TRBD2 (7 bases). The CDR3 spans 15 residues. The V and J ends lost 4 bases and 6 bases respectively, with 16 bases between them. Germline values: CDR1 SGHTA, CDR2 FQGNSA. In DNA form, the CDR3 reads TGTGCCAGCAGCTACAGGGCATCGGGGGGCAATGAGCAGTTCTTC. Translating it yields CASSYRASGGNEQFF.

This clonotype was found a few times. The chain recombines TRBV12-3 or TRBV12-4 with TRBJ1-2; weak D call: TRBD1 (5 bases). The CDR3 is made up of 14 amino acids. V was trimmed by 5 bases and J by 4 bases, leaving 14 bases between them. CDR3 residues: CASSTGPNSYGYTF. For the CDR3, the DNA is TGTGCCAGCAGTACGGGACCGAATTCCTATGGCTACACCTTC.

This chain joins TRBV13 and TRBJ2-1, with a weak D call TRBD1 (6 bases). The V end lost 5 bases, the J end lost 9 bases, and 14 bases lay between the germline ends. CDR1 is PRHDT, CDR2 FYEKMQ, per germline (reference sequence). This CDR3 region has 13 residues. This CDR3 is CASSPTSRGEQFF. Written as DNA, the CDR3 is TGTGCCAGCAGCCCCACGAGCAGGGGTGAGCAGTTCTTC. Full variable domain (outside the CDR3, taken from reference TRBV13 and TRBJ2-1): AAGVIQSPRHLIKEKRETATLKCYPIPRHDTVYWYQQGPGQDPQFLISFYEKMQSDKGSIPDRFSAQQFSDYHSELNMSSLELGDSALYFCASSPTSRGEQFFGPGTRLTVL.

The V and J genes are TRBV20-1 and TRBJ1-2, with D possibly being TRBD1 (6 bases). V dropped 5 bases and J dropped 5 bases, with 15 bases sitting between them. Germline CDR1 and CDR2: DFQATT and SNEGSKA (reference sequence). This CDR3 region has 13 residues. CDR3 nucleotides: TGCAGTGCTTACAGGGAGGTGGGTTATGGCTACACCTTC. It encodes CSAYREVGYGYTF.